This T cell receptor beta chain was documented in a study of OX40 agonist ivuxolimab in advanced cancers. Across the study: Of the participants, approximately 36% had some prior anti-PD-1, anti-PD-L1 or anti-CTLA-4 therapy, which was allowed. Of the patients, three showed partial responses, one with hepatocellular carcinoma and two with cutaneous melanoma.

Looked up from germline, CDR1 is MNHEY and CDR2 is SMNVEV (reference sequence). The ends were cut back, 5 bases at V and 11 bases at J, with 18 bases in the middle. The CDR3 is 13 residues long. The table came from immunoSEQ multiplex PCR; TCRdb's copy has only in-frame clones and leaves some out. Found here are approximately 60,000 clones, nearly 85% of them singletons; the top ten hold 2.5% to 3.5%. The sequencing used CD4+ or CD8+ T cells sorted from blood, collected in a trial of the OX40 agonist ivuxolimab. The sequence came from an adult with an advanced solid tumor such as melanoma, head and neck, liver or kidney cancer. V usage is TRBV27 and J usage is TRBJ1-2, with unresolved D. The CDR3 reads CASSPTLWTHYTF. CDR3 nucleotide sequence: TGTGCCAGCAGTCCGACCCTGTGGACGCATTACACCTTC.